The clone carrying this T cell receptor (beta chain) occurred once. Under the authors' procedure: Nucleated cell counts were estimated from reference gene primer amplification. Method: immunoSEQ multiplex PCR; TCRdb's copy keeps in-frame clones and lacks some. V and J calls and clone size are given by that table; D and trimming were obtained from the DNA. The data hold fewer than 500,000 clones, with around 90% observed a single time. Germline CDR1 SGHVS, CDR2 FQNEAQ. The V segment lost 3 bases and the J segment 5 bases; nucleotides outside the gene matches: 8. CDR3 length: 16 residues. Seattle's enrolled individuals joined amid active infection and were then monitored longitudinally. The source of the sample is a study of blood T cell repertoires in COVID-19.

This chain joins TRBV7-8 and TRBJ1-5, with 9 bases aligning to TRBD1. The sequenced sample consisted of peripheral blood. This clonotype was sampled from a man between 18 and 35 years old with COVID-19, enrolled during active disease. CDR3 loop: CASSFLDRGTDQPQHF. In DNA form, the CDR3 reads TGTGCCAGCAGCTTCCTTGACAGGGGGACGGATCAGCCCCAGCATTTT. Supplemented by reference TRBV7-8 and TRBJ1-5, the full variable domain reads GAGVSQSPRYKVAKRGQDVALRCDPISGHVSLFWYQQALGQGPEFLTYFQNEAQLDKSGLPSDRFFAERPEGSVSTLKIQRTQQEDSAVYLCASSFLDRGTDQPQHFGDGTRLSIL.